A single sample gave rise to the 28 T cell receptor beta chains below, sequenced in a study of cytomegalovirus exposure and HLA in healthy donors. Use of 60 Vbeta and 13 Jbeta primers characterized the PCR. Clones were sequenced by immunoSEQ multiplex PCR, and TCRdb holds only the in-frame ones, with some missing. The table lists 150,000 to 200,000 clones, around 80% of them singletons. Sequencing was done on a sample of PBMCs. The receptors here all came from a woman under 30 in good health and CMV-seronegative.

The CDR3 protein is CSVELARQGISYEQYF. CDR3 nucleotide sequence: TGCAGCGTTGAACTCGCCCGACAGGGAATATCCTACGAGCAGTACTTC. The rearrangement joins TRBV29-1 to TRBJ2-7, with 7 bases fitting TRBD1. This CDR3 is 16 amino acids long. V lost 2 bases, J lost 1 base, and 11 bases stayed unmatched. Germline V CDR1 and CDR2: SQVTM, ANQGSEA.

The chain uses TRBV2 and TRBJ1-6, with 9 bases fitting TRBD1. The CDR3 consists of 16 residues. J was trimmed by 5 bases and V by 7 bases; bases with no gene match: 9. Per germline, CDR1 SNHLY and CDR2 FYNNEI. The CDR3 protein is CASNPTGGADNSPLHF. The CDR3 nucleotides read TGTGCCAGCAATCCAACAGGGGGCGCCGATAATTCACCCCTCCACTTT.

This clone has only one observation. The chain uses TRBV11-2 and TRBJ2-1, with D perhaps TRBD2 (6 bases). The CDR3 runs 13 residues. The germline V gene has CDR1 SGHAT and CDR2 FQNNGV. V gave up 1 base and J gave up 6 bases, with 7 bases separating them. CDR3: CASSLGGANEQFF. The CDR3 region has the DNA TGTGCCAGCAGCTTAGGCGGGGCCAATGAGCAGTTCTTC.

This clone was found once. This rearrangement joins TRBV18 to TRBJ1-1; TRBD1 matches 7 bases. This CDR3 region has 16 residues. Unmatched junction bases numbered 8, after V lost 3 bases and J lost 1 base. Germline loops: CDR1 KGHSH, CDR2 LQKENI. In nucleotides, the CDR3 is TGTGCCAGCTCACCTACAGGGGAAATAGGGAACACTGAAGCTTTCTTT. Translated, it gives CASSPTGEIGNTEAFF.

This chain uses TRBV7-9 with TRBJ1-2, with D possibly matching TRBD1 (5 bases). Trimming stripped 1 base from V and 5 bases from J, with 8 bases between. This CDR3 region has 13 residues. Germline V lookup: CDR1 SEHNR, CDR2 FQNEAQ (reference sequence). DNA for the CDR3: TGTGCCAGCAGCTTAGGCAGGGATTATGGCTACACCTTC. It encodes CASSLGRDYGYTF.

The rearrangement joins TRBV14 to TRBJ2-3; tentatively, D is TRBD2 (6 bases). V gave up 2 bases and J gave up 5 bases, with 14 bases separating them. The CDR3 length is 15 residues. Germline-derived CDR1 and CDR2 are SGHDN and FVKESK. This chain's CDR3 is CASSQWMGGVDTQYF. Here the CDR3 DNA reads TGTGCCAGCAGCCAATGGATGGGGGGTGTAGATACGCAGTATTTT.

The chain couples TRBV29-1 to TRBJ1-3; no definite D call. Between the trimmed V and J ends, which lost 7 bases and 3 bases, there was a span of 13 bases. This CDR3 has 13 amino acids. CDR1 is SQVTM, CDR2 ANQGSEA, per germline. The CDR3 is CSALASFGNTIYF. The CDR3 DNA sequence: TGCAGCGCCCTGGCCAGTTTTGGAAACACCATATATTTT.

Only a few counts were recorded for this clone. This sequence joins TRBV6-5 and TRBJ2-5; D may be TRBD1 (5 bases). The germline V gene has CDR1 MNHEY and CDR2 SVGAGI. The CDR3 sequence is 13 residues long. V lost 2 bases to trimming and J lost 5 bases, with 9 bases between them. DNA of the CDR3: TGTGCCAGCAGTTACAGGGGTAGGGAGACCCAGTACTTC. This gives the protein CASSYRGRETQYF.

The chain couples TRBV5-1 to TRBJ2-1, with a weak D call TRBD2 (5 bases). CDR1 and CDR2 from the germline V gene are SGHRS and YFSETQ. The CDR3 runs to 16 residues. V was cut by 6 bases and J by 7 bases, with 23 bases left in between. The CDR3 bases are TGCGCCAGCATAGGTCCGTCGGACTCCCACCCGAATGAGCAGTTCTTC. This gives the protein CASIGPSDSHPNEQFF.

V and J are TRBV10-3 and TRBJ2-4, with D perhaps TRBD2 (5 bases). With 0 bases removed from V and 9 bases from J, the gap between germline ends came to 12 bases. CDR3 size: 14 residues. From germline, CDR1 is ENHRY and CDR2 SYGVKD. The DNA for the CDR3 is TGTGCCATCAGTGAGTCGACGGGGTCCGGCATTCAGTACTTC. Translated: CAISESTGSGIQYF.

This chain uses TRBV5-1 with TRBJ2-3; 9 positions agree with TRBD2. Per germline, CDR1 SGHRS and CDR2 YFSETQ. The CDR3 length is 18 residues. The V segment lost 4 bases and the J segment 4 bases; nucleotides outside the gene matches: 16. The CDR3 DNA follows: TGCGCCAGCAGCCCCTACGAAAGCGGGAGGAGCCCTTCAGATACGCAGTATTTT. Translated, it gives CASSPYESGRSPSDTQYF.

The gene calls are TRBV9 and TRBJ2-1; TRBD2 matches at 9 bases. V gave up 0 bases and J gave up 7 bases; unmatched junction bases: 5. Germline CDR1 is SGDLS and CDR2 is YYNGEE. This CDR3 has 15 amino acids. The CDR3 nucleotides are TGTGCCAGCAGCGTAGCTTCTAGCGGGATAAATGAGCAGTTCTTC. Its translation is CASSVASSGINEQFF. Together with reference TRBV9 and TRBJ2-1, the CDR3 gives the full variable domain: DSGVTQTPKHLITATGQRVTLRCSPRSGDLSVYWYQQSLDQGLQFLIQYYNGEERAKGNILERFSAQQFPDLHSELNLSSLELGDSALYFCASSVASSGINEQFFGPGTRLTVL.

This chain uses TRBV5-5 with TRBJ2-3, with 7 bases that match TRBD2. CDR3 length: 18 residues. Germline assignment: CDR1 SGHKS and CDR2 YYEKEE (reference sequence). V trimming: 1 base; J trimming: 0 bases; junction bases outside the gene matches: 11. Written as DNA, the CDR3 is TGTGCCAGCAGCTTGTCGCCGTTCGGGAGGATCAGCACAGATACGCAGTATTTT. This encodes CASSLSPFGRISTDTQYF.

This clone appeared a few times. The chain has TRBV27 and TRBJ2-7; 11 positions match TRBD2. The CDR3 contains 14 residues. Unmatched junction bases numbered 5, after V lost 4 bases and J lost 6 bases. Germline CDR1 is MNHEY and CDR2 is SMNVEV (reference sequence). The CDR3 nucleotides read TGTGCCAGCAGTTCCTTAGCGGGAGGGGGCGAGCAGTACTTC. It yields the protein CASSSLAGGGEQYF.

The chain employs TRBV7-2 and TRBJ2-5, with a tentative D call TRBD2 (6 bases). The V and J ends lost 1 base and 1 base respectively, with 10 bases between them. This CDR3 comprises 15 residues. From germline, CDR1 is SGHTA and CDR2 FQGNSA. The chain's CDR3 is CASSLEGGLQETQYF. As DNA, the CDR3 is TGTGCCAGCAGCTTAGAGGGAGGCCTCCAAGAGACCCAGTACTTC.

V usage is TRBV6-6 and J usage is TRBJ2-3; 12 nucleotides align to TRBD1. The CDR3 is 15 amino acids. Germline values: CDR1 MNHNY, CDR2 SVGAGI (reference sequence). Unmatched junction bases numbered 7, after V lost 6 bases and J lost 6 bases. CDR3 loop: CASRVGTGGSDTQYF. As DNA, the CDR3 is TGTGCCAGCAGGGTAGGGACAGGGGGCTCCGATACGCAGTATTTT.

The genes are TRBV11-3 and TRBJ2-5, with TRBD1 matching over 9 bases. J was trimmed by 4 bases and V by 5 bases; bases with no gene match: 14. This CDR3 contains 17 residues. Germline V CDR1 and CDR2: SGHNT, YENEEA. CDR3 nucleotide sequence: TGTGCCAGCAGCCCCAATGGGCCCGGGACAGGGAGAGAGACCCAGTACTTC. Its translation is CASSPNGPGTGRETQYF.

V and J are TRBV28 and TRBJ2-2, with 7 bases aligning to TRBD2. The CDR3 covers 15 residues. CDR1 MDHEN and CDR2 SYDVKM come from the germline V gene. The J segment lost 3 bases and the V segment lost 10 bases, leaving 11 bases of the junction unmatched. The CDR3 loop reads CATKGGGRDTGELFF. The DNA of the CDR3 is TGTGCCACCAAGGGAGGAGGGAGGGACACCGGGGAGCTGTTTTTT.

CDR3 in amino acids: CASSQYRDYGYTF. The CDR3 DNA follows: TGTGCCAGCAGCCAATACAGGGACTATGGCTACACCTTC. This chain links TRBV7-2 with TRBJ1-2; perhaps TRBD1 as D (6 bases). The CDR3 extends over 13 amino acids. Germline CDR1 reads SGHTA; CDR2 reads FQGNSA. Trimming cost V 5 bases and J 3 bases, with 10 bases left between them.

The rearrangement uses TRBV7-9 and TRBJ2-1, with a weak D call TRBD2 (5 bases). CDR1 and CDR2 from the germline V gene are SEHNR and FQNEAQ (reference sequence). Between the trimmed V and J ends, which lost 4 bases and 7 bases, there was a span of 11 bases. This CDR3 spans 13 amino acids. The CDR3 is CASSSSWRNEQFF. The CDR3 DNA sequence: TGTGCCAGCAGCTCCTCCTGGAGGAATGAGCAGTTCTTC.

V usage is TRBV19 and J usage is TRBJ2-7; D might be TRBD2 (6 bases). Trimming pared 5 bases from V and 0 bases from J, leaving 11 bases between. The germline V gene has CDR1 LNHDA and CDR2 SQIVND (reference sequence). This CDR3 spans 14 amino acids. The CDR3 DNA reads as TGTGCCAGTAGTGTGTCTAGCGCCTCCTACGAGCAGTACTTC. This translates into CASSVSSASYEQYF.

V gene TRBV6-1 combines with J gene TRBJ2-1; D is ambiguous. The V end lost 4 bases, the J end lost 2 bases, and 6 bases lay between the germline ends. CDR1 and CDR2 from the germline V gene are MNHNS and SASEGT. The CDR3 totals 13 residues. DNA of the CDR3: TGTGCCAGCAGTGTGGGCGCCTACAATGAGCAGTTCTTC. Translation gives CASSVGAYNEQFF.

The genes are TRBV18 and TRBJ2-1; the D gene is possibly TRBD1 (5 bases). This CDR3 spans 14 amino acids. The V gene lost 3 bases and the J gene lost 9 bases, with 15 bases spanning the gap. The germline gives CDR1 KGHSH, CDR2 LQKENI. CDR3 loop: CASSPTQGVPEQFF. CDR3 bases: TGTGCCAGCTCACCCACGCAGGGCGTCCCTGAGCAGTTCTTC.

CDR3 DNA: TGTGCCAGCAGTCTCCCCCCAGGGAACGACTATGGCTACACCTTC. Encoded protein: CASSLPPGNDYGYTF. This sequence joins TRBV27 and TRBJ1-2; TRBD1 might be the D (5 bases). V lost 5 bases to trimming and J lost 3 bases, with 16 bases between them. CDR3 size: 15 residues. Germline CDR1 is MNHEY and CDR2 is SMNVEV (reference sequence).

The chain has TRBV7-8 and TRBJ2-5, with 8 bases lining up with TRBD2. Losses at the gene ends were 2 bases for V and 2 bases for J; bases not matched to a gene: 25. The CDR3 runs 22 residues. Per the germline V gene, CDR1 is SGHVS and CDR2 is FQNEAQ. The CDR3 here is CASSLSGGPGMLLLAGQETQYF. CDR3 bases: TGTGCCAGCAGCTTATCGGGGGGCCCCGGAATGCTTTTATTAGCGGGACAAGAGACCCAGTACTTC. The full variable domain, with the rest looked up from reference TRBV7-8 and TRBJ2-5, is GAGVSQSPRYKVAKRGQDVALRCDPISGHVSLFWYQQALGQGPEFLTYFQNEAQLDKSGLPSDRFFAERPEGSVSTLKIQRTQQEDSAVYLCASSLSGGPGMLLLAGQETQYFGPGTRLLVL.

V gene TRBV29-1 combines with J gene TRBJ2-1; 11 nucleotides line up with TRBD2. The ends lost 6 bases at V and 7 bases at J; junction bases unmatched: 8. Looked up from germline, CDR1 is SQVTM and CDR2 is ANQGSEA. This CDR3 is 14 amino acids long. The CDR3 spells CSVMGLAAMNEQFF. In DNA, the CDR3 is TGCAGCGTAATGGGACTAGCGGCGATGAATGAGCAGTTCTTC.

The V call is TRBV7-3, the J call TRBJ2-3; 7 nucleotides agree with TRBD2. The CDR3 loop spans 15 amino acids. V shed 1 base, J shed 5 bases, and the junction held 6 bases outside the gene matches. Germline V gene sequence: CDR1 SGHTA, CDR2 FQGTGA. In DNA, the CDR3 is TGTGCCAGCAGCTTAAGCCGGGAGGCCTTAGATACGCAGTATTTT. Encoded protein: CASSLSREALDTQYF. Looking up the rest from reference TRBV7-3 and TRBJ2-3 gives the full variable domain: GAGVSQTPSNKVTEKGKYVELRCDPISGHTALYWYRQSLGQGPEFLIYFQGTGAADDSGLPNDRFFAVRPEGSVSTLKIQRTERGDSAVYLCASSLSREALDTQYFGPGTRLTVL.

This clone was detected only a few times. The chain links TRBV6-1 to TRBJ1-4; perhaps TRBD1 as D (5 bases). Germline V lookup: CDR1 MNHNS, CDR2 SASEGT. This CDR3 is built from 14 residues. V was shortened by 6 bases and J by 5 bases, with 13 bases between the two germline ends. The CDR3 sequence is CASSLGQGNEKLFF. In DNA form, the CDR3 reads TGTGCCAGCAGCTTGGGCCAGGGAAATGAAAAACTGTTTTTT.